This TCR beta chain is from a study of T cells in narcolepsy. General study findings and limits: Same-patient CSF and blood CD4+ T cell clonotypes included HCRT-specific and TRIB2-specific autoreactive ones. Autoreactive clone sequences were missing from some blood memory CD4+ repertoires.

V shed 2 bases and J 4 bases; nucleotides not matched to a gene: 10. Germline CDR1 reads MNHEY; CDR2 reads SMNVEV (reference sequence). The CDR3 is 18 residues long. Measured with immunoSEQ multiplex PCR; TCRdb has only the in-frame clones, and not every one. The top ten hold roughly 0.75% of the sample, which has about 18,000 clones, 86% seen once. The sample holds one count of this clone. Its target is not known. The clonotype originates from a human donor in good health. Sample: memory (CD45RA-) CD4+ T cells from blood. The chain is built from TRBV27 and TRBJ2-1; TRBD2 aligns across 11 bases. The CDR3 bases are TGTGCCAGCAGTTTAACCCATCCGGGACTAGCGGTATACAATGAGCAGTTCTTC. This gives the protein CASSLTHPGLAVYNEQFF.